Listed below are T cell receptor beta chains from one sample, sequenced in a study of blood T cells in healthy people across ages. TCRdb analysed the 5' RACE reads with MiXCR anew, one entry per CDR3 protein. The table includes 1 million to 1.2 million distinct CDR3 sequences, under 40% detected once. The sample taken for sequencing was blood. The receptors shown here come from a young man in good health. CDR3s include the opening cysteine and the closing phenylalanine or tryptophan. The D gene is left open where the match is weak. Expanded clones are given a class, and other clones once, few, many or no size at all.

clone size: .
J gene: TRBJ2-3
V gene: TRBV4-3
D gene: .
CDR3 protein: CANSQARYTDTQYF
CDR3 DNA: TGCGCCAACAGCCAGGCGAGGTACACAGATACGCAGTATTTT

clone size: .
J gene: TRBJ1-2
V gene: TRBV4-3
D gene: .
CDR3 protein: CASSQDGLQGLGYTF
CDR3 DNA: TGCGCCAGCAGCCAAGATGGGTTACAGGGTTTGGGCTACACCTTC

clone size: few
J gene: TRBJ2-4
V gene: TRBV27
D gene: .
CDR3 protein: CASSFRVEAKNIQYF
CDR3 DNA: TGTGCCAGCAGTTTTCGAGTCGAGGCCAAAAACATTCAGTACTTC

clone size: few
J gene: TRBJ1-2
V gene: TRBV2
D gene: .
CDR3 protein: CASTGFVGYTF
CDR3 DNA: TGTGCCAGTACAGGGTTCGTTGGCTACACCTTC

clone size: few
J gene: TRBJ1-5
V gene: TRBV12-3/TRBV12-4
D gene: TRBD1
CDR3 protein: CASRDRAYSNQPQHF
CDR3 DNA: TGTGCCAGCAGAGACAGGGCTTATAGCAATCAGCCCCAGCATTTT

clone size: .
J gene: TRBJ2-3
V gene: TRBV7-9
D gene: TRBD1
CDR3 protein: CASSTTGTASTDTQYF
CDR3 DNA: TGTGCCAGCAGCACAACCGGGACAGCAAGCACAGATACGCAGTATTTT

clone size: few
J gene: TRBJ1-5
V gene: TRBV20-1
D gene: TRBD1
CDR3 protein: CSARDSGTGDIVSNQPQHF
CDR3 DNA: TGCAGTGCTAGAGATTCCGGGACAGGGGATATCGTTAGCAATCAGCCCCAGCATTTT

clone size: .
J gene: TRBJ2-2
V gene: TRBV29-1
D gene: .
CDR3 protein: CSVLPTDKGTGELFF
CDR3 DNA: TGCAGCGTCCTCCCGACAGACAAAGGCACCGGGGAGCTGTTTTTT

clone size: .
J gene: TRBJ2-3
V gene: TRBV12-3/TRBV12-4
D gene: .
CDR3 protein: CASSPTSLVTGTQYF
CDR3 DNA: TGTGCCAGCAGCCCCACTAGCCTGGTCACAGGTACGCAGTATTTT

clone size: many
J gene: TRBJ2-6
V gene: TRBV2
D gene: .
CDR3 protein: CASTTEDSGANVLTF
CDR3 DNA: TGTGCCAGCACCACAGAAGACTCTGGGGCCAACGTCCTGACTTTC

clone size: few
J gene: TRBJ2-1
V gene: TRBV20-1
D gene: .
CDR3 protein: CSVDSYYNEQFF
CDR3 DNA: TGCAGTGTTGACTCCTACTACAATGAGCAGTTCTTC

clone size: .
J gene: TRBJ1-1
V gene: TRBV7-9
D gene: .
CDR3 protein: CASSSVIRDTEAFF
CDR3 DNA: TGTGCCAGCAGCTCAGTGATCCGGGACACTGAAGCTTTCTTT

clone size: .
J gene: TRBJ1-5
V gene: TRBV5-1
D gene: .
CDR3 protein: CASSWDTQQPQHF
CDR3 DNA: TGCGCCAGCAGTTGGGACACCCAACAGCCCCAGCATTTT

clone size: .
J gene: TRBJ2-5
V gene: TRBV12-3/TRBV12-4
D gene: TRBD2
CDR3 protein: CASRTTSGGEQYF
CDR3 DNA: TGTGCCAGCAGAACGACTAGCGGAGGTGAGCAGTACTTC